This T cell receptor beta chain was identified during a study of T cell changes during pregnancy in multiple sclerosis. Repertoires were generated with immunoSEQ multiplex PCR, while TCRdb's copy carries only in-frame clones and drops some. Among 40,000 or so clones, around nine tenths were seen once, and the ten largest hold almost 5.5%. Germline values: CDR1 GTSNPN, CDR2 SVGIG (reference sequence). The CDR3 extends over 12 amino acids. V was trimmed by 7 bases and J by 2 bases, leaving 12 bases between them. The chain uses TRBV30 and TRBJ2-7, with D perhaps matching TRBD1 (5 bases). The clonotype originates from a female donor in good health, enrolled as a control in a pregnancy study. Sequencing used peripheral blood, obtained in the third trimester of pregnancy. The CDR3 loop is CAYRQTAYEQYF. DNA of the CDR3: TGTGCCTACAGACAGACCGCCTACGAGCAGTACTTC.